The entry below gives a single T cell receptor (beta chain) sequence along with its context. Its cognate antigen is unknown. Profiled with immunoSEQ multiplex PCR; TCRdb holds only in-frame clones, not every one. The table shows about 110,000 clones, with about 92% occurring only once. The record originates from a study of OX40 agonist ivuxolimab in advanced cancers. Overall study findings and caveats: Compared with CD4+, CD8+ T cells on average had more expanded clones.

V lost 2 bases, J lost 0 bases, and 9 bases lay in between. The CDR3 is 15 residues long. The germline V gene encodes CDR1 MDHEN and CDR2 SYDVKM. Autoimmune disease history or systemic immunosuppression excluded patients. The sequence came from an adult with an advanced solid tumor such as melanoma, head and neck, liver or kidney cancer. This chain uses TRBV28 with TRBJ2-3; D is unresolved. The source was CD4+ or CD8+ T cells sorted from blood, collected in a trial of the OX40 agonist ivuxolimab. This CDR3 is CASSLDFSSTDTQYF. The CDR3 coding sequence is TGTGCCAGCAGTTTAGATTTTTCTAGCACAGATACGCAGTATTTT. The full variable domain, in which reference TRBV28 and TRBJ2-3 provide the parts outside the CDR3, is DVKVTQSSRYLVKRTGEKVFLECVQDMDHENMFWYRQDPGLGLRLIYFSYDVKMKEKGDIPEGYSVSREKKERFSLILESASTNQTSMYLCASSLDFSSTDTQYFGPGTRLTVL.